This TCR beta chain was obtained from a study of shared clonotypes between healthy human individuals. This CDR3 spans 13 amino acids. Losses at the gene ends were 6 bases for V and 0 bases for J; bases not matched to a gene: 2. The germline CDR1 and CDR2 sequences are SGHAT and FQDESV (reference sequence). Sequenced by immunoSEQ multiplex PCR; TCRdb stores in-frame clones only, minus some. This table holds around 600,000 clones, roughly 98% found once. In the naive CD8 group, cells lacked CD45RO and were positively selected for CCR7, so terminally differentiated effector memory CD45RA+ cells were left out. This clone was observed once.

The clonotype comes from a man aged 25 to 40 in good health. The chain is built from TRBV11-1 and TRBJ2-7; 7 nucleotides match TRBD2. The source material was naive CD8+ T cells sorted from blood. The DNA for the CDR3 is TGTGCCAGCAGGGGAGGGAGCTCCTACGAGCAGTACTTC. It specifies CASRGGSSYEQYF.